Only a few counts were recorded for the clone carrying this TCR beta chain. Its antigen is undetermined. These data originate in a study of CD8 T cells in ankylosing spondylitis. TCRdb re-analysed the 5' RACE reads in MiXCR, keeping a single row per CDR3 protein. The sample comprises 340,000 or so distinct CDR3 sequences, 14% to 15% of which are singletons, and roughly 1.1% rests with the top ten. Overall study findings and caveats: Disease-linked clones reportedly concentrated significantly in matched ankylosing spondylitis synovial fluid.

Germline CDR1 and CDR2: KGHSH and LQKENI. The CDR3 has 14 amino acids. Trimming removed 10 bases at V and 0 bases at J, with 12 bases between. Material for sequencing was blood, either unsorted or a sorted T cell fraction (not recorded which). The TCR sequence derives from a male donor with ankylosing spondylitis or in good health (not recorded which). The V gene is TRBV18, the J gene TRBJ2-2; tentative D call: TRBD2 (6 bases). The CDR3 DNA sequence: TGTGCCACCCGGGACTTACCGAACACCGGGGAGCTGTTTTTT. Its translation: CATRDLPNTGELFF. Drawing the rest from reference TRBV18 and TRBJ2-2, the complete variable domain is NAGVMQNPRHLVRRRGQEARLRCSPMKGHSHVYWYRQLPEEGLKFMVYLQKENIIDESGMPKERFSAEFPKEGPSILRIQQVVRGDSAAYFCATRDLPNTGELFFGEGSRLTVL.